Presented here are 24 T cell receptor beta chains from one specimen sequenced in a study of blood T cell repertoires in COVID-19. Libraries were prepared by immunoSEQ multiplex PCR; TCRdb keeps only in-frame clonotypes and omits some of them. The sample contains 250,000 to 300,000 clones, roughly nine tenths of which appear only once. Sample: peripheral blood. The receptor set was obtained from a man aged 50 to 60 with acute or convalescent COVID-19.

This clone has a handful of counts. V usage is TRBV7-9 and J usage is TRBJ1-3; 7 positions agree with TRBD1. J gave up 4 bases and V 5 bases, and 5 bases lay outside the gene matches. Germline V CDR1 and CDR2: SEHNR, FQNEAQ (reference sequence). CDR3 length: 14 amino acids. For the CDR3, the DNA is TGTGCCAGCAGCCCCCGGACAGGCGGAAACACCATATATTTT. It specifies CASSPRTGGNTIYF.

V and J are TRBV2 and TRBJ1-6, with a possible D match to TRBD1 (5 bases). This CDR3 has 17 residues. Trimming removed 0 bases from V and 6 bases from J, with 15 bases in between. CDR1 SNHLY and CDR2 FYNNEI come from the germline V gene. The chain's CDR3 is CASSEARGSPFNSPLHF. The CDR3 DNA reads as TGTGCCAGCAGTGAAGCGCGGGGCAGCCCTTTTAATTCACCCCTCCACTTT.

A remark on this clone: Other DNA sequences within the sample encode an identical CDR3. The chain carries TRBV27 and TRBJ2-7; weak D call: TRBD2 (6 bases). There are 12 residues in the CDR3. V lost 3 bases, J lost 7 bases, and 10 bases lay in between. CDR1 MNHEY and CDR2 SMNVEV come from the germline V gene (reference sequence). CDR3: CASSLRGGEQYF. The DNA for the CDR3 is TGTGCCAGCAGTTTGAGGGGAGGAGAGCAGTACTTC.

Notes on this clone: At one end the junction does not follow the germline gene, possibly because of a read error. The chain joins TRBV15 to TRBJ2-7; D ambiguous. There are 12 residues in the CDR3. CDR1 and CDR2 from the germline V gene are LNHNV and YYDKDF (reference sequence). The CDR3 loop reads CATSRETEEQYF. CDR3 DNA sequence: TGTGCCACCAGCCGAGAAACAGAGGAGCAGTACTTC.

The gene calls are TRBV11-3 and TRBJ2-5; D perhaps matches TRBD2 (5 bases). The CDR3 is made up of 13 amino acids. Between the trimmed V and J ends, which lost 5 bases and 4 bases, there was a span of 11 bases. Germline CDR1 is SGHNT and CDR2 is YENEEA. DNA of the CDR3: TGTGCCAGCAGCCCCGGACTGACAGAGACCCAGTACTTC. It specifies CASSPGLTETQYF. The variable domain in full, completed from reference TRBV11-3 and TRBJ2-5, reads EAGVVQSPRYKIIEKKQPVAFWCNPISGHNTLYWYLQNLGQGPELLIRYENEEAVDDSQLPKDRFSAERLKGVDSTLKIQPAELGDSAVYLCASSPGLTETQYFGPGTRLLVL.

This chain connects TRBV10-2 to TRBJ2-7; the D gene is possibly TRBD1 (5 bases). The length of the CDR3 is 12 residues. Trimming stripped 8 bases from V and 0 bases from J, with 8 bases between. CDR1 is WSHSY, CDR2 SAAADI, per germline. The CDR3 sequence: CASGRASYEQYF. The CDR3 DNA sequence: TGCGCCAGCGGCAGGGCCTCCTACGAGCAGTACTTC.

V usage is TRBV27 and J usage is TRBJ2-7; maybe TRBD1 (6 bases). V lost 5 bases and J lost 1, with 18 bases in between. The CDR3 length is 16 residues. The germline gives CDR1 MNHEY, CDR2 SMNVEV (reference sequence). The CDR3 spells CASSPIHRVESYEQYF. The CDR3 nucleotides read TGTGCCAGCAGTCCTATCCACAGGGTTGAGTCCTACGAGCAGTACTTC.

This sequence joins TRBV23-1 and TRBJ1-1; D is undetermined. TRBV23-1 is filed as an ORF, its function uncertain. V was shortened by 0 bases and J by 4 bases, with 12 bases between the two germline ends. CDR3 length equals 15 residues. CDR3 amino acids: CASSQSPLPTTEAFF. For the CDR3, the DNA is TGCGCCAGCAGTCAATCCCCACTACCGACCACTGAAGCTTTCTTT.

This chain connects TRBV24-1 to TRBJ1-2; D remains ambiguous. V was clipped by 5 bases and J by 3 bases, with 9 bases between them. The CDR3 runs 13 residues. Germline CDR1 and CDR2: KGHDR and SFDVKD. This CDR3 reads CATSAGPHYGYTF. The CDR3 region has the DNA TGTGCCACCAGTGCTGGGCCGCACTATGGCTACACCTTC.

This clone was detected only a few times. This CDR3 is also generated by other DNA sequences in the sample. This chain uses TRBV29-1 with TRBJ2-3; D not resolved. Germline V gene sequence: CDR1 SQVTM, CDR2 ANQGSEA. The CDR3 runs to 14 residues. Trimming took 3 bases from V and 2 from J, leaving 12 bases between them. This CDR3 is CSVDYGGFTDTQYF. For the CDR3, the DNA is TGCAGCGTTGATTATGGCGGATTCACAGATACGCAGTATTTT.

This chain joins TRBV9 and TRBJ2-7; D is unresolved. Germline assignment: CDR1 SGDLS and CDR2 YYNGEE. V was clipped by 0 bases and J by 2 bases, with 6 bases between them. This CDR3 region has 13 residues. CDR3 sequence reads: CASSVGTAYEQYF. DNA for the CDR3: TGTGCCAGCAGCGTAGGTACAGCCTACGAGCAGTACTTC.

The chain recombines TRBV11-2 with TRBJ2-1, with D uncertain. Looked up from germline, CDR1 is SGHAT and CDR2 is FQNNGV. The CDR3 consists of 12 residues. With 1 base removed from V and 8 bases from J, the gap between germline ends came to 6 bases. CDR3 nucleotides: TGTGCCAGCAGCTTAGGCGTCGATGAGCAGTTCTTC. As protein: CASSLGVDEQFF.

The CDR3 sequence is CAWSSRTSGSYEQYF. The CDR3 DNA reads TGTGCCTGGAGTTCCCGGACTAGCGGGTCCTACGAGCAGTACTTC. The V call is TRBV30, the J call TRBJ2-7, with 11 bases lining up with TRBD2. Germline CDR1 and CDR2: GTSNPN and SVGIG (reference sequence). This CDR3 has 15 amino acids. The ends lost 2 bases at V and 1 base at J; junction bases unmatched: 4.

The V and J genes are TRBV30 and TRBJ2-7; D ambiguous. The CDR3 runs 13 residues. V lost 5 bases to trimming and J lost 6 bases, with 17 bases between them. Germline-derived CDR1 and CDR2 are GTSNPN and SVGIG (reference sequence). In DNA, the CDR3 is TGTGCCTGGGAACAGCCGCATGACATCGAGCAGTACTTC. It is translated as CAWEQPHDIEQYF.

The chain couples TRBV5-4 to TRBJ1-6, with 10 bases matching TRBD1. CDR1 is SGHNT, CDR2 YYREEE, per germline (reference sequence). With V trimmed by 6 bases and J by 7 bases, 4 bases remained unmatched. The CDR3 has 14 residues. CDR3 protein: CASTRDRGNSPLHF. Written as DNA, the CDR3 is TGTGCCAGCACCAGGGACAGGGGCAATTCACCCCTCCACTTT.

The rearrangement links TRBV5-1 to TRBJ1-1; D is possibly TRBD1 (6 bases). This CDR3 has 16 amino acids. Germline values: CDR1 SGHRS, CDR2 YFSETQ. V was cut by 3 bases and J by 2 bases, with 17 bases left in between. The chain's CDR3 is CASSSQGGPSNTEAFF. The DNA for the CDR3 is TGCGCCAGCAGCTCACAGGGAGGGCCCTCTAACACTGAAGCTTTCTTT.

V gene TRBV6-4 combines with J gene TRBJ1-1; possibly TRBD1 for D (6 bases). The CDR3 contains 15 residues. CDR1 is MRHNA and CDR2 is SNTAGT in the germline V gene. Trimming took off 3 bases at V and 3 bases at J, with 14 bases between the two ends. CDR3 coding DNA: TGTGCCAGCAGTGAGAGAACTGGGGGCGACACTGAAGCTTTCTTT. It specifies CASSERTGGDTEAFF.

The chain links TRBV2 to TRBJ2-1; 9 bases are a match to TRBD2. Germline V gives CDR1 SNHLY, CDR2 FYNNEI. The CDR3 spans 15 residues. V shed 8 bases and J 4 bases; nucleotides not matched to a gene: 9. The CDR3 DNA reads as TGTGCCAGCGGAAATAGCGGGGGCCCTTACAATGAGCAGTTCTTC. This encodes CASGNSGGPYNEQFF.

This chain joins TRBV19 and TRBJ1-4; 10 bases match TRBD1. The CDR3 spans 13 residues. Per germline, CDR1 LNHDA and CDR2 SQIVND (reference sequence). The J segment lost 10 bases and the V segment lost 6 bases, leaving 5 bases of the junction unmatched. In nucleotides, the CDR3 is TGTGCCAGTAGATTCGACAGGGGGCGAAAACTGTTTTTT. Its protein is CASRFDRGRKLFF.

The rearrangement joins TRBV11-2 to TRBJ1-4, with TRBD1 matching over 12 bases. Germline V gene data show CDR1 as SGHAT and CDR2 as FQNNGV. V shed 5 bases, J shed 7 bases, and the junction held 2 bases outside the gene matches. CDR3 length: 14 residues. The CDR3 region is CASSQGQGAEKLFF. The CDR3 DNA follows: TGTGCCAGCAGCCAGGGACAGGGGGCTGAAAAACTGTTTTTT.

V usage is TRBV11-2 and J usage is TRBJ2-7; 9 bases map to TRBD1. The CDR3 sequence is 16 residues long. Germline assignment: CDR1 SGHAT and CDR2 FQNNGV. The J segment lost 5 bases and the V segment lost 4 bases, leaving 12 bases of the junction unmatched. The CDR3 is CASSWGSGTGTHEQYF. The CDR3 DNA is TGTGCCAGCAGCTGGGGTTCCGGGACAGGGACCCACGAGCAGTACTTC.

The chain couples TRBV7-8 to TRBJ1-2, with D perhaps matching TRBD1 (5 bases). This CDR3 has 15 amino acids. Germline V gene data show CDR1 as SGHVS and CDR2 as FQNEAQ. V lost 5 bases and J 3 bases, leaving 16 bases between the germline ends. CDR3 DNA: TGTGCCAGCAGCCGTTCAGGGTCGCTTGACTATGGCTACACCTTC. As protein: CASSRSGSLDYGYTF.

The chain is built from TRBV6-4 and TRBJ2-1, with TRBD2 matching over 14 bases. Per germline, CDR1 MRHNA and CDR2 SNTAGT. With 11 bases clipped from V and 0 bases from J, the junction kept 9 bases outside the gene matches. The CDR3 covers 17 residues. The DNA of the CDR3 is TGTGCCGGACTAGCGGGGGGCTTCGACCTCTCCTACAATGAGCAGTTCTTC. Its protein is CAGLAGGFDLSYNEQFF.

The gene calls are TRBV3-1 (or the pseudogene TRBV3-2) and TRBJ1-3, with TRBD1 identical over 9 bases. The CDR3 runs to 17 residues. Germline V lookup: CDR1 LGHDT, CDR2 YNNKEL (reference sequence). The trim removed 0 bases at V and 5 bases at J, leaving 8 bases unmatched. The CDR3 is CASSQDPGQGARNTIYF. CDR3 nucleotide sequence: TGTGCCAGCAGCCAAGACCCGGGACAGGGTGCTCGAAACACCATATATTTT.